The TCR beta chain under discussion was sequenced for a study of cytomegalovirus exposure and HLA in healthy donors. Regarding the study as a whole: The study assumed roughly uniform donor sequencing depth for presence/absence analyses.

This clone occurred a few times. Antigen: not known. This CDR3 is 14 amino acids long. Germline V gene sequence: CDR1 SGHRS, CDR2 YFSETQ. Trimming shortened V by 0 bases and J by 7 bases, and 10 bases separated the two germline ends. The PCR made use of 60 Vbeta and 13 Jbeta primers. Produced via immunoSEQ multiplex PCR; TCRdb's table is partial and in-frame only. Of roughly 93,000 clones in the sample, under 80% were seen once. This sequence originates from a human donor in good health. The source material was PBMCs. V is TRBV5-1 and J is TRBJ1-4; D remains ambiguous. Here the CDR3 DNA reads TGCGCCAGCAGCTTGGATCTGGGAGGTGAAAAACTGTTTTTT. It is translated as CASSLDLGGEKLFF.